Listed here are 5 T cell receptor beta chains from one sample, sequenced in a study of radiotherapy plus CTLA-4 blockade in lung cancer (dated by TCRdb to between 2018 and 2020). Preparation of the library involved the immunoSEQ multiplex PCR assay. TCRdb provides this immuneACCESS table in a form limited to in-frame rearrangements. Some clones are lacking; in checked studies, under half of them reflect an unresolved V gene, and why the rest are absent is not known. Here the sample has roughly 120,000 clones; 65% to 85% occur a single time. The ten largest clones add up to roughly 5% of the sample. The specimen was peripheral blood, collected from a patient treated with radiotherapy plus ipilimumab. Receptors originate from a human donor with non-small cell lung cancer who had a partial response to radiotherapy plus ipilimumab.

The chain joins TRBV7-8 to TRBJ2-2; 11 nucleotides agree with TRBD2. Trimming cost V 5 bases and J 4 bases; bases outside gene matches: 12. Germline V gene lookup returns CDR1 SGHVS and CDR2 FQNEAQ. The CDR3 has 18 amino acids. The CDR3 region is CASSPGLAVLRATGELFF. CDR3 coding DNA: TGTGCCAGCAGCCCGGGACTAGCGGTCCTTCGGGCCACCGGGGAGCTGTTTTTT.

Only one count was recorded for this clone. In DNA, the CDR3 is TGTGCCAGCAGCTTGGCCCAGGGTAGCACTGAAGCTTTCTTT. This translates into CASSLAQGSTEAFF. The chain combines TRBV5-6 with TRBJ1-1; D possibly corresponds to TRBD1 (5 bases). V lost 0 bases and J 4 bases, leaving 10 bases between the germline ends. The CDR3 has 14 amino acids. CDR1 is SGHDT and CDR2 is YYEEEE in the germline V gene.

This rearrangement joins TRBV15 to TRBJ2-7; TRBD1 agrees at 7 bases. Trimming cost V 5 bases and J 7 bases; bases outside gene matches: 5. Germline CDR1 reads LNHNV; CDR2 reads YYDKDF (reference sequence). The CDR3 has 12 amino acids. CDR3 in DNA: TGTGCCACCAGCTTTGACAGGGTAGAGCAGTACGTC. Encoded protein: CATSFDRVEQYV.

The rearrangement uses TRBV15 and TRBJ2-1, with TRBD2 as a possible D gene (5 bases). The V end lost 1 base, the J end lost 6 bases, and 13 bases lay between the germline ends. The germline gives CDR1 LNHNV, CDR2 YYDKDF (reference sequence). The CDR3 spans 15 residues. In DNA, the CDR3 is TGTGCCACCAGCAGAGGAGGGATCCGAGCCAATGAGCAGTTCTTC. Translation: CATSRGGIRANEQFF.

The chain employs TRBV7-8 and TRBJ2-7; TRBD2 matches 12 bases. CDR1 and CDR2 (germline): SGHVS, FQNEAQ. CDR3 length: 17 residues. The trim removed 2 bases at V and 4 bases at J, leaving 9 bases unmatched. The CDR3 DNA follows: TGTGCCAGCAGCTTAACCGAGACTAGCGGGAGTTGGTACGAGCAGTACTTC. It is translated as CASSLTETSGSWYEQYF.